Listed below are T cell receptor beta chains from one sample, sequenced in a study of T cell repertoires in cytomegalovirus infection. TCRdb processed the reads anew with MiXCR; each CDR3 protein has one entry. Here the sample spans about 740,000 distinct CDR3 sequences, roughly 35% being singletons. Material: PBMCs. These receptor sequences come from a human donor in good health (CMV status not recorded). Some clones in this sample may be carry-over from other donors' samples. The CDR3 runs from the conserved cysteine through the conserved F or W. D genes are given only for firm matches. Clone size is stated in some rows and not others, as once, few, many or a class when expanded.

D	V	J	size	DNA	CDR3
-	TRBV7-9	TRBJ2-3	few	TGTGCCAGCAGCCCCCGGGCGGAAGTAGATACGCAGTATTTT	CASSPRAEVDTQYF
TRBD2	TRBV7-3	TRBJ2-2	-	TGTGCCAGCAGCTCCGCAAGACTAGCGGGGGGTCACGGGGAGCTGTTTTTT	CASSSARLAGGHGELFF
TRBD1	TRBV7-6	TRBJ1-6	many	TGTGCCAGCAGCGCCGGGGACAGACCTTACTATAATTCACCCCTCCACTTT	CASSAGDRPYYNSPLHF
-	TRBV6-8	TRBJ1-1	-	TGTGCCAGCAGTTACGGGGAGCAGGGTTTTAACACTGAAGCTTTCTTT	CASSYGEQGFNTEAFF
-	TRBV28	TRBJ1-6	-	TGTGCCAGCAGTTTTGGACTGCCTAATTCACCCCTCCACTTT	CASSFGLPNSPLHF
TRBD1	TRBV24-1	TRBJ1-2	few	TGTGCCACCAGGGAGAGTCCGGGACAGGGGCCGGATGGCTACACCTTC	CATRESPGQGPDGYTF
TRBD1	TRBV20-1	TRBJ2-5	few	TGCAGTGCTAGAGATGGGGGACAGGGTACGGAGACCCAGTACTTC	CSARDGGQGTETQYF
TRBD1	TRBV6-2/TRBV6-3	TRBJ2-7	-	TGTGCCAGCAGTCAGGACAGGGGGCTTCGGTACGAGCAGTACTTC	CASSQDRGLRYEQYF
-	TRBV28	TRBJ1-6	-	TGTGCCAGCAGACCTAGGGGCGGTACCTATAATTCACCCCTCCACTTT	CASRPRGGTYNSPLHF
TRBD1	TRBV28	TRBJ1-5	-	TGTGACAGCAAGGCCGGGACAGGGTATCAGCCCCAGCATTTT	CDSKAGTGYQPQHF
TRBD1	TRBV5-4	TRBJ2-3	few	TGTGCCAGCAGCTTGAGGGACAGGGCGGGAGGCACAGATACGCAGTATTTT	CASSLRDRAGGTDTQYF
-	TRBV28	TRBJ1-5	-	TGTGCCAGCAAGGCAGGACCGAATCAGACCCAGCATTTT	CASKAGPNQTQHF
-	TRBV10-3	TRBJ1-1	-	TGTGCCATCAGCGCACGGCTGAACACTGAAGCTTTCTTT	CAISARLNTEAFF
TRBD1	TRBV5-1	TRBJ2-5	few	TGCGCCAGTGGACAGGGGCAGGAGACCCAGTACTTC	CASGQGQETQYF
-	TRBV7-9	TRBJ1-2	-	TGTGCCAGCAGCTTTTGGCGACGGACCTCGAACTATGGCTACACCTTC	CASSFWRRTSNYGYTF